This TCR beta chain came from a study of blood T cell repertoires in COVID-19. The overall study: Material from acute and convalescent COVID-19 was sourced from the United States, Italy and Spain. The cDNA or gDNA used as material had been derived from T cells, B-cell-depleted T cells, or PBMCs.

From germline, CDR1 is SGHVS and CDR2 FQNEAQ. Unmatched junction bases numbered 12, after V lost 3 bases and J lost 5 bases. This CDR3 has 19 amino acids. Original data processing: Estimation of nucleated cell counts was performed using reference gene primer amplification. Profiling relied on immunoSEQ multiplex PCR, and the TCRdb table lists in-frame clones only, not all of them. V, J and clone size were drawn from that table, and D and trimming were deduced from the DNA. Here the sample spans about 240,000 clones, 88% being singletons. The chain combines TRBV7-8 with TRBJ2-3; TRBD2 matches 15 bases. The sequence was collected from a woman aged 40 to 50 who had recovered from COVID-19. The material sequenced was peripheral blood. The CDR3, as DNA: TGTGCCAGCAGCTTGACCGGGACTAGCGGGAGGAGGGTTGGAGATACGCAGTATTTT. Encoded protein: CASSLTGTSGRRVGDTQYF.